The next 8 T cell receptor beta chains were all read from a single sample in a study of T-cell reconstitution after alpha-beta-depleted transplantation in children. Unique molecular identifiers were built into the TCRbeta library. A single record per CDR3 protein comes from TCRdb applying MiXCR to the PCR reads. The data show some 530,000 distinct CDR3 sequences, with 12% seen just once and more than 5.5% held by the top ten. The specimen comprised PBMCs from the stem cell graft donor, sampled from the stem cell graft. Source of these receptors: a human donor who donated a stem cell graft to a child with combined immunodeficiency.

This clonotype has at least ten counts. The chain links TRBV12-3 or TRBV12-4 to TRBJ1-1; 11 bases are shared with TRBD1. CDR3 length equals 15 residues. V lost 5 bases and J lost 4; bases outside the gene matches: 6. The CDR3 sequence is CASSPGQGAGTEAFF. The CDR3 DNA is TGTGCCAGCAGTCCCGGACAGGGGGCGGGCACTGAAGCTTTCTTT.

J is TRBJ2-7 and V is TRBV19, with 8 bases fitting TRBD1. The CDR3 consists of 13 residues. V dropped 7 bases and J dropped 3; count of bases not matched to a gene: 5. Germline CDR1 is LNHDA and CDR2 is SQIVND (reference sequence). The CDR3, as DNA: TGTGCCAGTACCGGACAGGGATACTACGAGCAGTACTTC. It is translated as CASTGQGYYEQYF.

V usage is TRBV30 and J usage is TRBJ2-3; unclear D gene. This CDR3 has 12 residues. Trimming shortened V by 5 bases and J by 4 bases, and 10 bases separated the two germline ends. Germline V gives CDR1 GTSNPN, CDR2 SVGIG (reference sequence). The DNA for the CDR3 is TGTGCCTGGGATATTTTAGCAGATACGCAGTATTTT. Its protein product is CAWDILADTQYF.

This clonotype was seen only a few times. V gene TRBV12-3 or TRBV12-4 combines with J gene TRBJ2-7, with a weak D call TRBD1 (5 bases). The CDR3 covers 15 residues. V gave up 6 bases and J gave up 2 bases, with 17 bases separating them. The CDR3 sequence is CASSPGYRTTYEQYF. The DNA for the CDR3 is TGTGCCAGCAGCCCTGGGTACAGGACCACCTACGAGCAGTACTTC.

This clonotype was counted a few times. The V call is TRBV11-2, the J call TRBJ2-7; 7 bases align to TRBD2. V was clipped by 2 bases and J by 2 bases; unmatched bases: 6. The germline V gene has CDR1 SGHAT and CDR2 FQNNGV. This CDR3 region has 15 residues. The CDR3 loop is CASSLNWEGTYEQYF. The CDR3 nucleotides are TGTGCCAGCAGCTTAAATTGGGAGGGAACCTACGAGCAGTACTTC.

This clonotype was seen ten or more times. Here the CDR3 reads CASSYGNTYEQYF. CDR3 bases: TGTGCCAGCAGTTACGGAAATACCTACGAGCAGTACTTC. The V gene is TRBV27, the J gene TRBJ2-7; no clear D gene. The CDR3 length is 13 residues. V was trimmed by 4 bases and J by 2 bases, leaving 9 bases between them. Germline V gives CDR1 MNHEY, CDR2 SMNVEV (reference sequence).

The chain is built from TRBV4-3 and TRBJ1-4; perhaps TRBD1 as D (6 bases). Germline V gives CDR1 LGHNA, CDR2 YSLEER. The ends were cut back, 1 base at V and 14 bases at J, with 17 bases in the middle. This CDR3 comprises 14 residues. Written as DNA, the CDR3 is TGCGCCAGCAGCCAAGGATTAGGACAGTCGGCCCTGTTTTTT. Amino acids: CASSQGLGQSALFF.

The chain combines TRBV1 with TRBJ2-1; TRBD1, as called in the table, went unchecked against the DNA. TRBV1 is annotated as a pseudogene. The CDR3 has 17 amino acids. The CDR3 reads CTSSLLRAGQIYNEQFF. The CDR3 DNA reads as TGCACCAGCAGCCTATTGAGGGCGGGACAAATCTACAATGAGCAGTTCTTC.